These 28 T cell receptor beta chains were all obtained from the same sample, sequenced in a study of metastatic and nonmetastatic thyroid tumors. TCRdb re-processed the PCR reads through MiXCR. The sample records 8,000 to 10,000 clones, 24% being singletons. All patients were treatment-naive before thyroid surgery. Material for sequencing was tumor tissue. The receptors shown here come from a female donor with papillary thyroid cancer or a benign thyroid nodule (not recorded which). Some clones in this sample may be carry-over from other donors' samples.

There are many counts of this clone. A much more abundant neighbour one base away suggests this may be a read error. Other DNA sequences in this specimen translate into the identical CDR3. This sequence joins TRBV6-1 and TRBJ2-3; D is uncertain. This CDR3 has 12 amino acids. CDR1 and CDR2 from the germline V gene are MNHNS and SASEGT. The CDR3 DNA reads as TGCGCCAGCAGTCCATCTCTGACGGCGCAGTATTTT. As protein: CASSPSLTAQYF.

This clone appeared a few times. Without the conserved terminal phenylalanine or tryptophan, this CDR3 likely stems from a read error. The DNA is left out, because the CDR3 cannot be placed on it with certainty; the CDR3 is given as TCRdb lists it. The chain couples TRBV19 to TRBJ1-2; TRBD1 is the table's D call, not checked against the DNA. Counting both end residues, the CDR3 totals 13 amino acids. Germline CDR1 reads LNHDA; CDR2 reads SQIVND (reference sequence). The CDR3 protein is CASSIGGDRGYAL.

To note about this clone: An end of the junction does not agree with germline; a read error may underlie this. The chain joins TRBV7-2 to TRBJ2-7; the match to TRBD2 covers 8 bases. Per germline, CDR1 SGHTA and CDR2 FQGNSA. The CDR3 length is 15 residues. The CDR3 loop reads CASILSGIGSSEHYF. The CDR3 DNA reads as TGTGCCAGCATCCTTAGCGGGATCGGGTCCTCCGAGCATTACTTC.

Ten or more counts support this clone. The CDR3 DNA reads as TGTGCCAGCTCGCTACCGGGACAGGGCCCCTCATCACCCCTCCACTTT. Amino acid sequence: CASSLPGQGPSSPLHF. The chain combines TRBV18 with TRBJ1-6, with TRBD1 matching over 9 bases. V was clipped by 6 bases and J by 10 bases; unmatched bases: 13. The CDR3 sequence is 16 residues long. Per germline, CDR1 KGHSH and CDR2 LQKENI.

This clone has a handful of counts. V gene TRBV7-8 combines with J gene TRBJ1-1, with TRBD1 as a possible D gene (5 bases). V lost 0 bases to trimming and J lost 4 bases, with 15 bases between them. Germline V CDR1 and CDR2: SGHVS, FQNEAQ. The CDR3 consists of 16 residues. As DNA, the CDR3 is TGTGCCAGCAGCTTAGCGGTGGCTAAGAGGGGCACTGAAGCTTTCTTT. This encodes CASSLAVAKRGTEAFF.

This clone is labeled medium-sized. The V and J genes are TRBV11-2 and TRBJ1-2, with a weak D call TRBD1 (6 bases). Trimming took 3 bases from V and 9 from J, leaving 14 bases between them. Per the germline V gene, CDR1 is SGHAT and CDR2 is FQNNGV. The CDR3 contains 13 residues. This CDR3 reads CASSFSGVRSYTF. The CDR3 DNA reads TGTGCCAGCAGCTTCTCAGGGGTGCGAAGCTACACCTTC.

This clone counts as medium-sized. V is TRBV27 and J is TRBJ1-2; 9 positions match TRBD1. The germline CDR1 and CDR2 sequences are MNHEY and SMNVEV (reference sequence). Trimming cost V 3 bases and J 2 bases; bases outside gene matches: 10. The CDR3 sequence is 17 residues long. The DNA of the CDR3 is TGTGCCAGCAGTTTGTCGGGACAGGGTAAATGGAACTATGGCTACACCTTC. This gives the protein CASSLSGQGKWNYGYTF.

This clone was detected only a few times. A junction boundary mismatches the germline segment, possibly from a read error. CDR3 in DNA: TGTGCCACCAGCAGAGCATACAGGACCTCTGCGGCCAACGTCCTGACTTTC. Translating it yields CATSRAYRTSAANVLTF. This chain links TRBV15 with TRBJ2-6; tentative D call: TRBD1 (5 bases). CDR3 size: 17 residues. Per the germline V gene, CDR1 is LNHNV and CDR2 is YYDKDF (reference sequence).

The chain couples TRBV27 to TRBJ1-1, with D possibly matching TRBD1 (6 bases). Per the germline V gene, CDR1 is MNHEY and CDR2 is SMNVEV (reference sequence). This CDR3 is 14 amino acids long. Deletions cut 6 bases from V and 0 bases from J, with 11 bases between. The CDR3: CASRPQGLNTEAFF. In DNA form, the CDR3 reads TGTGCCAGCAGGCCACAGGGATTGAACACTGAAGCTTTCTTT.

The V gene is TRBV2, the J gene TRBJ2-5; D is perhaps TRBD2 (6 bases). The CDR3 runs 13 residues. In germline, CDR1 is SNHLY, CDR2 FYNNEI. The germline V and J ends were trimmed by 5 bases and 5 bases, with 12 bases remaining between them. CDR3 region: CASSWGDWETQYF. The CDR3 DNA reads as TGTGCCAGCAGTTGGGGGGATTGGGAGACCCAGTACTTC. Drawing the rest from reference TRBV2 and TRBJ2-5, the complete variable domain is EPEVTQTPSHQVTQMGQEVILRCVPISNHLYFYWYRQILGQKVEFLVSFYNNEISEKSEIFDDQFSVERPDGSNFTLKIRSTKLEDSAMYFCASSWGDWETQYFGPGTRLLVL.

This clone was counted between two and nine times. The rearrangement uses TRBV19 and TRBJ1-1; 8 positions match TRBD1. The CDR3 covers 15 residues. V lost 9 bases to trimming and J lost 5 bases; unmatched junction nucleotides: 14. CDR1 and CDR2 from the germline V gene are LNHDA and SQIVND (reference sequence). The CDR3 DNA is TGTGCCAGCAGACTATCGCAGGGGGCACGGACTGAAGCTTTCTTT. This translates into CASRLSQGARTEAFF.

This clone was counted a few times. The rearrangement links TRBV6-1 to TRBJ1-3; D is unclear. The CDR3 sequence is 11 residues long. Trimming took 7 bases from V and 3 from J, leaving 4 bases between them. Germline CDR1 is MNHNS and CDR2 is SASEGT. Here the CDR3 DNA reads TGTGCCAGCACCCGTGGAAACACCATATATTTT. It is translated as CASTRGNTIYF.

For this clone: The junction departs from germline at one end; a sequencing error may be responsible. The chain combines TRBV7-9 with TRBJ2-1, with TRBD1 identical over 9 bases. CDR1 and CDR2 (germline): SEHNR, FQNEAQ (reference sequence). CDR3 length equals 14 residues. CDR3 loop: CAGSHRDRVDEQFF. CDR3 coding DNA: TGTGCCGGCAGCCACCGGGACAGGGTGGATGAGCAGTTCTTC. Drawing the rest from reference TRBV7-9 and TRBJ2-1, the complete variable domain is DTGVSQNPRHKITKRGQNVTFRCDPISEHNRLYWYRQTLGQGPEFLTYFQNEAQLEKSRLLSDRFSAERPKGSFSTLEIQRTEQGDSAMYLCAGSHRDRVDEQFFGPGTRLTVL.

This clone is judged medium-sized. The chain uses TRBV2 and TRBJ1-5; a possible D gene is TRBD1 (5 bases). Looked up from germline, CDR1 is SNHLY and CDR2 is FYNNEI. Trimming left V 5 bases short and J 8 bases short, with 19 bases between. This CDR3 contains 15 residues. CDR3 coding DNA: TGTGCCAGCAGTCCCTGGACACAAGCTGGGGAGCCCCAGCATTTT. This sequence encodes CASSPWTQAGEPQHF. Supplemented by reference TRBV2 and TRBJ1-5, the full variable domain reads EPEVTQTPSHQVTQMGQEVILRCVPISNHLYFYWYRQILGQKVEFLVSFYNNEISEKSEIFDDQFSVERPDGSNFTLKIRSTKLEDSAMYFCASSPWTQAGEPQHFGDGTRLSIL.

This clone was seen many times. V usage is TRBV5-4 and J usage is TRBJ2-3; D gene unclear. The germline V and J ends were trimmed by 5 bases and 0 bases, with 4 bases remaining between them. This CDR3 has 12 residues. Germline loops: CDR1 SGHNT, CDR2 YYREEE (reference sequence). DNA for the CDR3: TGTGCCAGCAGGATTAGCACAGATACGCAGTATTTT. Translated, it gives CASRISTDTQYF.

This clone has more than one count but fewer than ten. This chain uses TRBV6-5 with TRBJ1-1; D might be TRBD1 (6 bases). The ends were cut back, 7 bases at V and 2 bases at J, with 23 bases in the middle. The length of the CDR3 is 17 residues. Germline CDR1 and CDR2: MNHEY and SVGAGI. The CDR3 region is CASIFLRGTSGNTEAFF. The CDR3 region has the DNA TGTGCCAGCATTTTTCTGAGGGGGACAAGTGGTAACACTGAAGCTTTCTTT.

A note on this clone: The final CDR3 position lacks the conserved phenylalanine or tryptophan, pointing to a likely read error. Because the CDR3's place on the DNA is in doubt, the DNA is left out and the CDR3 is given as listed by TCRdb. CDR3 sequence reads: CASSRLIGSAGELCY. The chain combines TRBV7-2 with TRBJ2-2. From its first to its last residue, the CDR3 has 15 amino acids. Germline CDR1 SGHTA, CDR2 FQGNSA.

Only a few counts were recorded for this clone. Other nucleotide sequences from this sample produce the same CDR3. The V gene is TRBV11-2, the J gene TRBJ2-7; D assignment may be TRBD1 or TRBD2 (6 bases each). V gave up 5 bases and J gave up 0 bases, with 14 bases separating them. This CDR3 spans 15 amino acids. Germline V gives CDR1 SGHAT, CDR2 FQNNGV. CDR3 sequence: CASSPGDSSSYEQYF. The CDR3 DNA reads as TGTGCCAGCAGCCCAGGGGACTCAAGCTCCTACGAGCAGTACTTC.

This clone is medium-sized. The CDR3 region has the DNA TGTGCCAGCAGCTTTGACGGTCAGGTGGGCTCTGAAGCTTTCTTT. It yields the protein CASSFDGQVGSEAFF. This sequence joins TRBV11-2 and TRBJ1-1; D is ambiguous. The length of the CDR3 is 15 residues. Trimming removed 3 bases at V and 6 bases at J, with 17 bases between. From germline, CDR1 is SGHAT and CDR2 FQNNGV.

The rearrangement joins TRBV6-2 or TRBV6-3 to TRBJ2-7; 12 bases line up with TRBD2. The V gene end was trimmed by 7 bases and the J gene end by 2 bases; junction bases not matched to a gene: 9. Germline V gene lookup returns CDR1 MNHEY and CDR2 SVGEGT. The CDR3 runs to 16 residues. CDR3 amino acids: CASTTPRTSGAYEQYF. DNA for the CDR3: TGTGCCAGCACCACGCCCCGGACTAGCGGGGCCTACGAGCAGTACTTC.

V gene TRBV28 combines with J gene TRBJ1-4; 8 nucleotides align to TRBD1. This CDR3 has 14 amino acids. The germline V gene encodes CDR1 MDHEN and CDR2 SYDVKM. V trimming: 0 bases; J trimming: 8 bases; junction bases outside the gene matches: 2. This chain's CDR3 is CASSLWGTGEKLFF. CDR3 coding DNA: TGTGCCAGCAGTTTATGGGGGACAGGCGAAAAACTGTTTTTT.

The V gene is TRBV20-1, the J gene TRBJ2-1; 9 bases agree with TRBD1. Germline V gene data show CDR1 as DFQATT and CDR2 as SNEGSKA (reference sequence). J lost 7 bases, V lost 5 bases, and 6 bases had no gene match. The CDR3 runs to 13 residues. The CDR3 DNA follows: TGCAGTGCTGGCGGGACAGGGATGAATGAGCAGTTCTTC. This encodes CSAGGTGMNEQFF.

By share of the sample, this clone is medium-sized. CDR3 region: CASSSGTASISTNEKLFF. CDR3 nucleotide sequence: TGTGCCAGCAGCTCCGGGACAGCCTCTATATCAACTAATGAAAAACTGTTTTTT. The chain uses TRBV6-1 and TRBJ1-4, with 7 positions matching TRBD1. The J segment lost 0 bases and the V segment lost 6 bases, leaving 13 bases of the junction unmatched. The CDR3 is made up of 18 amino acids. CDR1 and CDR2 (germline): MNHNS, SASEGT.

At least ten counts were recorded for this clone. The chain joins TRBV7-9 to TRBJ1-5, with D possibly matching TRBD1 (5 bases). The germline V gene encodes CDR1 SEHNR and CDR2 FQNEAQ (reference sequence). The CDR3 runs to 14 residues. Trimming pared 5 bases from V and 9 bases from J, leaving 17 bases between. The CDR3 here is CASSLGDGSRPQHF. Written as DNA, the CDR3 is TGTGCCAGCAGCCTCGGGGACGGGTCACGGCCCCAGCATTTT. The complete variable domain, with remaining parts taken from reference TRBV7-9 and TRBJ1-5, reads DTGVSQNPRHKITKRGQNVTFRCDPISEHNRLYWYRQTLGQGPEFLTYFQNEAQLEKSRLLSDRFSAERPKGSFSTLEIQRTEQGDSAMYLCASSLGDGSRPQHFGDGTRLSIL.

This clone was seen just once. J is TRBJ1-1 and V is TRBV5-1, with 7 nucleotides matching TRBD1. CDR1 and CDR2 (germline): SGHRS, YFSETQ. The length of the CDR3 is 19 residues. V gave up 1 base and J gave up 0 bases; unmatched junction bases: 15. The CDR3 reads CASSLYGVNRGHLNTEAFF. CDR3 sequence (DNA): TGCGCCAGCAGCTTGTATGGGGTAAACAGGGGACATCTGAACACTGAAGCTTTCTTT.

This clone was detected ten times or more. The CDR3 region is CASSPRTGGWLETQYF. CDR3 DNA sequence: TGTGCCAGCAGCCCCCGGACAGGGGGCTGGCTGGAGACCCAGTACTTC. This chain connects TRBV3-1 to TRBJ2-5; TRBD1 agrees at 11 bases. Per germline, CDR1 LGHDT and CDR2 YNNKEL (reference sequence). With 4 bases clipped from V and 5 bases from J, the junction kept 9 bases outside the gene matches. This CDR3 region has 16 residues.

This clone was seen repeatedly, ten times or more. The rearrangement joins TRBV20-1 to TRBJ1-5, with 12 nucleotides matching TRBD1. Germline V gives CDR1 DFQATT, CDR2 SNEGSKA (reference sequence). Trimming at V came to 6 bases and at J to 2 bases, leaving 8 bases not matched to a gene. This CDR3 spans 16 amino acids. In DNA form, the CDR3 reads TGCAGTGCGAGGGGGACAGGGGGCCTTGGCAATCAGCCCCAGCATTTT. It is translated as CSARGTGGLGNQPQHF.

The chain uses TRBV5-1 and TRBJ1-1; 7 nucleotides match TRBD1. CDR1 is SGHRS, CDR2 YFSETQ, per germline. V lost 1 base to trimming and J lost 4 bases; unmatched junction nucleotides: 7. This CDR3 comprises 15 residues. The CDR3 reads CASSLRAGGSTEAFF. The CDR3 coding sequence is TGCGCCAGCAGCTTGAGGGCAGGGGGATCCACTGAAGCTTTCTTT.